This T cell receptor (beta chain) was observed in a study of T cells in Graves' hyperthyroidism and ophthalmopathy. Findings and limits, study-wide: The model predicted ophthalmopathy a median around six months before onset.

As to this clonotype: Its antigen is not identified.

Ophthalmopathy patients had moderate-to-severe active disease, CAS ≥3, NOSPECS ≥4, and disease duration under 3 months. Patients were excluded for uncontrolled infection, other autoimmune disease, pregnancy or lactation. Extraction of PBMCs used more than 8.5 ml of fresh peripheral blood. Germline V gene lookup returns CDR1 SEHNR and CDR2 FQNEAQ (reference sequence). The CDR3 is 11 residues long. Deletions cut 4 bases from V and 8 bases from J, with 8 bases between. Regions amplified from RNA transcripts were the TCR beta CDR3 regions. The TCR CDR3 first-round RT-PCR relied on the HTBI primer set. TCRdb reprocessed the multiplex PCR reads via MiXCR and lists one record per CDR3 protein. The sample holds 450,000 to 500,000 distinct CDR3 sequences, 20% to 25% seen once.

The TCR sequence derives from a woman between 70 and 85 years old with Graves' ophthalmopathy. The chain employs TRBV7-9 and TRBJ1-1; D is possibly TRBD1 (6 bases). Source material: blood. As DNA, the CDR3 is TGTGCCAGCAGCTGGACAGTCGAAGCTTTCTTT. It is translated as CASSWTVEAFF.